The rows below give T cell receptor beta chains drawn from one sample of a study of OX40 agonist ivuxolimab in advanced cancers. The table came from immunoSEQ multiplex PCR; TCRdb's copy has only in-frame clones and leaves some out. Here the sample spans some 84,000 clones, 89% being singletons. The sequencing used CD4+ or CD8+ T cells sorted from blood, collected in a trial of the OX40 agonist ivuxolimab. The receptors shown here come from an adult with an advanced solid tumor such as melanoma, head and neck, liver or kidney cancer. The CDR3 runs from the conserved cysteine through the conserved F or W. A D gene is named only where the DNA matches it firmly. The size entry is marked missing in some rows and otherwise reads once, few, many or a size class.

CASSFPGGTEAFF | TGTGCCAGCAGCTTTCCAGGGGGCACTGAAGCTTTCTTT | TRBV5-4 | TRBD1 | TRBJ1-1 | NA
CASSSTGTKAYEQYF | TGCGCCAGCAGCTCTACCGGGACTAAGGCCTACGAGCAGTACTTC | TRBV5-1 | TRBD2 | TRBJ2-7 | once
CASSFGDQGYNSPLHF | TGTGCCAGCAGCTTCGGTGATCAGGGGTATAATTCACCCCTCCACTTT | TRBV5-4 | NA | TRBJ1-6 | NA
CASREARGPAEAFF | TGCGCCAGCAGGGAGGCCAGGGGCCCGGCTGAAGCTTTCTTT | TRBV5-1 | NA | TRBJ1-1 | once
CASSSSAGGIGNEQFF | TGTGCCAGCAGTTCCTCGGCTGGGGGTATTGGGAATGAGCAGTTCTTC | TRBV28 | NA | TRBJ2-1 | NA
CASSLGWGRDYGYTF | TGCGCCAGCAGCTTGGGATGGGGGCGCGACTATGGCTACACCTTC | TRBV5-1 | NA | TRBJ1-2 | NA
CAISVTGELFF | TGTGCCATTAGCGTCACCGGGGAGCTGTTTTTT | TRBV6-6 | NA | TRBJ2-2 | few
CASRGRAGSVAEAFF | TGTGCCAGCAGGGGCAGGGCAGGGAGCGTCGCTGAAGCTTTCTTT | TRBV2 | NA | TRBJ1-1 | NA
CASSLGLVASSGANVLTF | TGCGCCAGCAGCTTGGGATTGGTCGCGTCATCTGGGGCCAACGTCCTGACTTTC | TRBV5-1 | NA | TRBJ2-6 | NA
CASSGLGLAEETQYF | TGTGCCAGCAGCGGACTCGGTCTAGCGGAAGAGACCCAGTACTTC | TRBV13 | TRBD2 | TRBJ2-5 | NA
CASSSGTSTYEQYF | TGTGCCAGCAGCTCTGGGACTTCAACCTACGAGCAGTACTTC | TRBV9 | NA | TRBJ2-7 | NA
CASSYHGTRTYEQYF | TGTGCCAGCAGTTATCACGGGACTAGAACCTACGAGCAGTACTTC | TRBV6-5 | TRBD2 | TRBJ2-7 | NA
CASSDTSGLNIQYF | TGTGCCAGCAGTGATACTAGCGGCCTGAACATTCAGTACTTC | TRBV2 | TRBD2 | TRBJ2-4 | NA
CAISPGTGRPYNEQFF | TGTGCCATCAGTCCCGGGACAGGGAGGCCCTACAATGAGCAGTTCTTC | TRBV10-3 | TRBD1 | TRBJ2-1 | few
CASSVGGGGAWTQYF | TGTGCCAGCAGCGTTGGTGGCGGGGGGGCCTGGACGCAGTATTTT | TRBV9 | TRBD2 | TRBJ2-3 | NA
CASSSGAGELFF | TGTGCCAGCAGCTCTGGGGCCGGGGAGCTGTTTTTT | TRBV11-3 | NA | TRBJ2-2 | NA
CASSFFLPGEGAGELFF | TGTGCCAGCAGCTTTTTCCTTCCGGGAGAGGGGGCCGGGGAGCTGTTTTTT | TRBV11-2 | NA | TRBJ2-2 | NA
CASSFRSGSGYEQYF | TGTGCCAGCAGTTTTCGAAGCGGGAGCGGGTACGAGCAGTACTTC | TRBV28 | TRBD2 | TRBJ2-7 | NA
CASSPGQGRRNEQFF | TGTGCCAGCAGCCCTGGACAGGGGCGACGCAATGAGCAGTTCTTC | TRBV11-3 | TRBD1 | TRBJ2-1 | NA
CASSPSQVGYTF | TGTGCCAGCAGCCCCTCGCAGGTTGGCTACACCTTC | TRBV7-8 | NA | TRBJ1-2 | NA
CASSAMDRARTEAFF | TGTGCCAGCAGCGCGATGGACAGGGCGAGGACTGAAGCTTTCTTT | TRBV9 | TRBD1 | TRBJ1-1 | NA
CATSRVASGVDEQFF | TGTGCCACCAGCAGAGTGGCTAGCGGGGTCGATGAGCAGTTCTTC | TRBV15 | TRBD2 | TRBJ2-1 | few
CAGNPGVEAFF | TGTGCCGGCAACCCGGGGGTTGAGGCTTTCTTT | TRBV30 | NA | TRBJ1-1 | NA
CASSVLSGQGNEKLFF | TGTGCCAGCAGCGTTTTATCCGGACAGGGGAATGAAAAACTGTTTTTT | TRBV9 | TRBD1 | TRBJ1-4 | NA
CASSLSGSGYTF | TGCGCCAGCAGCCTCTCCGGGAGCGGCTACACCTTC | TRBV4-1 | NA | TRBJ1-2 | NA
CASKQGAANYGYTF | TGTGCCAGCAAACAGGGAGCCGCTAACTATGGCTACACCTTC | TRBV2 | NA | TRBJ1-2 | NA
CASSPVGGSSGNTIYF | TGCGCCAGCAGCCCAGTGGGGGGATCCTCTGGAAACACCATATATTTT | TRBV5-1 | NA | TRBJ1-3 | NA
CASSFIFGSRTEAFF | TGTGCCAGCAGCTTTATCTTCGGATCGCGAACTGAAGCTTTCTTT | TRBV7-2 | NA | TRBJ1-1 | NA
CASSLEGSSNQPQHF | TGCGCCAGCAGCTTGGAGGGGAGTAGCAATCAGCCCCAGCATTTT | TRBV5-1 | NA | TRBJ1-5 | NA